A selection of T cell receptor beta chains follows, all from one sample in a study of low-dose radiotherapy and immunotherapy resistance in tumors. Each CDR3 protein is one row after TCRdb ran MiXCR on the reads. The sample includes around 65,000 distinct CDR3 sequences, more than 20% of them seen just once. Sequenced here: PBMCs, sampled before treatment. These receptors were obtained from a male donor with rectosigmoid adenocarcinoma. CDR3s include the opening cysteine and the closing phenylalanine or tryptophan. A D gene is named only where the DNA matches it firmly. Size tells how often a clone was seen (once, few, many) or the class of an expanded clone, and some rows leave it out.

v_call	d_call	j_call	clone_size	cdr3_nt	cdr3_aa
TRBV28	.	TRBJ2-3	many	TGTGCCAGCAGTCCTCACGGGGCGCGGGCAGATACGCAGTATTTT	CASSPHGARADTQYF
TRBV27	TRBD2	TRBJ2-3	many	TGTGCCAGCAGCCAACTAGCGGGAGGGCCCTATACGCAGTATTTT	CASSQLAGGPYTQYF
TRBV24-1	TRBD1	TRBJ2-6	many	TGTGCCACCAGCGGGGGGACAGGGGAGTATTTCGGGGCCAACGTCCTGACTTTC	CATSGGTGEYFGANVLTF
TRBV6-2/TRBV6-3	.	TRBJ2-7	many	TGTGCCAGCAACCCCCAGGGAGCCTCCTACGAGCAGTACTTC	CASNPQGASYEQYF
TRBV5-1	TRBD1	TRBJ1-4	many	TGTGCCAGCAGCCTGGGACAGGGTAATGAAAAACTGTTTTTT	CASSLGQGNEKLFF
TRBV6-5	.	TRBJ2-7	.	.	CASTNQTSMYLCASRTGTSYEQYF
TRBV9	.	TRBJ2-5	.	TGTGCCAGCAGCGTAGGGGGCGTGGGTGAGACCCAGTACTTC	CASSVGGVGETQYF
TRBV4-2	TRBD2	TRBJ2-5	once	TGTGCCAGCAGCCAAGGACTAGCGGGAGGGTTCAAAGAGACCCAGTACTTC	CASSQGLAGGFKETQYF
TRBV20-1	.	TRBJ2-1	few	TGCAGTGCTATGCCCGGCCATGAGCAGTTCTTC	CSAMPGHEQFF
TRBV29-1	.	TRBJ2-1	many	TGCAGCGTTGGGGCGGGATTCTCCTACAATGAGCAGTTCTTC	CSVGAGFSYNEQFF
TRBV7-9	.	TRBJ1-2	many	TGTGCCAGCAGCTTCTTACAGGGAGCTAACTATGGCTACACCTTC	CASSFLQGANYGYTF
TRBV5-5	.	TRBJ1-2	few	TGTGCCAGCAGCTTGGCTGGCAGCGGAAACTATGGCTACACCTTC	CASSLAGSGNYGYTF
TRBV5-1	.	TRBJ2-1	many	TGCGCCAGCAGCTTGCCAGGGTCCCCCCAACGGGATGAGCAGTTCTTC	CASSLPGSPQRDEQFF
TRBV6-2/TRBV6-3	.	TRBJ1-2	many	TGTGCCAGCAGTGAACTGGACGGAACTAACTATGGCTACACCTTC	CASSELDGTNYGYTF
TRBV6-8	TRBD1	TRBJ2-2	.	TGTGCCAGCAGTTACTGGCAGGGGGTAAACACCGGGGAGCTGTTTTTT	CASSYWQGVNTGELFF
TRBV6-2/TRBV6-3	.	TRBJ2-2	many	TGTGCCAGCAGTTACGGGCTCGGCGGGGAGCTGTTTTTT	CASSYGLGGELFF
TRBV28	.	TRBJ2-7	.	TGTGCCAGCAGTTTATGGGGCGGGACGGGAGAGCAGTACTTC	CASSLWGGTGEQYF
TRBV9	TRBD1	TRBJ2-1	many	TGTGCCAGCAGCGCTCGCCGGGACAGGGGGAGAAATGAGCAGTTCTTC	CASSARRDRGRNEQFF
TRBV27	TRBD1	TRBJ2-7	many	TGTGCCAGCAGGACCGAACAGGGGGGACGCTACGAGCAGTACTTC	CASRTEQGGRYEQYF
TRBV3-1	.	TRBJ2-6	.	TGTGCCAGCAGCCTCCGGGACGGGAGCTCTGGGGCCAACGTCCTGACTTTC	CASSLRDGSSGANVLTF